One and the same sample provided the 2 T cell receptor beta chains below, sequenced in a study of T cell responses to AZD1222 COVID-19 vaccine. Repertoires were generated with immunoSEQ multiplex PCR, while TCRdb's copy carries only in-frame clones and drops some. This sample carries over 150,000 clones, roughly 90% of them seen once, and the ten largest clones take 1.6%. The sample was peripheral blood, taken on day 0 of AZD1222 vaccination. The receptors were gathered from an adult in good health.

The J gene is TRBJ2-1, the V gene TRBV7-9, with a possible D match to TRBD1 (6 bases). The germline V gene has CDR1 SEHNR and CDR2 FQNEAQ (reference sequence). CDR3 length equals 15 residues. The V gene lost 5 bases and the J gene lost 2 bases, with 13 bases spanning the gap. In DNA form, the CDR3 reads TGTGCCAGCAGCGAACAGGGAGCCGCCTACAATGAGCAGTTCTTC. Translation gives CASSEQGAAYNEQFF.

V gene TRBV5-1 combines with J gene TRBJ2-7, with 8 bases that match TRBD2. The CDR3 covers 16 residues. Germline V lookup: CDR1 SGHRS, CDR2 YFSETQ. V lost 0 bases to trimming and J lost 3 bases; unmatched junction nucleotides: 8. In DNA form, the CDR3 reads TGCGCCAGCAGCTTGGCCTTAACCGGGAGGGGCTACGAGCAGTACTTC. It yields the protein CASSLALTGRGYEQYF. The full variable domain, with the rest looked up from reference TRBV5-1 and TRBJ2-7, is KAGVTQTPRYLIKTRGQQVTLSCSPISGHRSVSWYQQTPGQGLQFLFEYFSETQRNKGNFPGRFSGRQFSNSRSEMNVSTLELGDSALYLCASSLALTGRGYEQYFGPGTRLTVT.